This T cell receptor (beta chain) comes out of a study of T cells in Graves' hyperthyroidism and ophthalmopathy. Across the study: Any treatment followed the collection of peripheral blood at initial diagnosis.

The V gene lost 3 bases and the J gene lost 10 bases, with 9 bases spanning the gap. Germline-derived CDR1 and CDR2 are MNHEY and SMNVEV (reference sequence). The CDR3 length is 11 residues. Disease duration was under 3 months in the ophthalmopathy patients, who also had a Clinical Activity Score of at least 3 and a NOSPECS grade of at least 4. Template material for amplifying TCR beta CDR3 regions consisted of RNA transcripts. Primed by the HTBI set, a first-round RT-PCR was run on the TCR CDR3. TCRdb reanalysed the multiplex PCR reads using MiXCR and keeps one entry per CDR3 protein. The table includes 700,000 or so distinct CDR3 sequences, roughly 15% detected once.

The sample taken for sequencing was blood. The receptor comes from a woman aged 50 to 60 with Graves' ophthalmopathy. The chain joins TRBV27 to TRBJ1-1; D is unresolved. The CDR3 DNA sequence: TGTGCCAGCAGTTTGTCGGGGAGAGCTTTCTTT. This translates into CASSLSGRAFF.